The sequence of this T cell receptor beta chain was determined in a study of blood T cell repertoires in COVID-19. On the study more broadly: Samples taken during acute and convalescent COVID-19 were collected in the United States, Italy and Spain. Nucleic acid was either cDNA or gDNA, and it came from T cells, B-cell-depleted T cells, or PBMCs.

The CDR3 covers 15 residues. Per the germline V gene, CDR1 is SGHRS and CDR2 is YFSETQ. V lost 0 bases to trimming and J lost 4 bases; unmatched junction nucleotides: 4. Here immunoSEQ multiplex PCR was the method, and the copy in TCRdb shows in-frame clones only, minus some. The table lists over 200,000 clones, around nine tenths of them singletons. Sequenced sample: peripheral blood. The origin of this receptor is a woman aged 55-69 years with acute or convalescent COVID-19. This chain links TRBV5-1 with TRBJ2-3; 8 nucleotides match TRBD2. The CDR3 sequence is CASSLGGTSADTQYF. CDR3 coding DNA: TGCGCCAGCAGCTTGGGAGGGACTAGTGCAGATACGCAGTATTTT.